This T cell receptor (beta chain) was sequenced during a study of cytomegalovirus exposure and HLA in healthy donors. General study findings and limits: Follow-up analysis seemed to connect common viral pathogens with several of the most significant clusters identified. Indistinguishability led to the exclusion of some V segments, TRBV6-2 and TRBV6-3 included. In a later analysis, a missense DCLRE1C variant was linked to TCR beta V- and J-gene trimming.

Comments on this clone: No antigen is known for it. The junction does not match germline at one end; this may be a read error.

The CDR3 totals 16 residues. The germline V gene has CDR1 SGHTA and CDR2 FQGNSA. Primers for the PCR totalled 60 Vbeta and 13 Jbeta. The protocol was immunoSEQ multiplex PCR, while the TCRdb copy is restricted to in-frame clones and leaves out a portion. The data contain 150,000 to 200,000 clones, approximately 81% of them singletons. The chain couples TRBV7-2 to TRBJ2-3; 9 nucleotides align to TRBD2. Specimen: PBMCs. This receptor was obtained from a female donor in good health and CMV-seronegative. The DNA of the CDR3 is TGTGCCAGCAGCCTAGCGGGGCTAGCCGGGAGAGATACGCAGTATTTT. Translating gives CASSLAGLAGRDTQYF.